This TCR beta chain stems from a study of shared clonotypes between healthy human individuals. Cells designated naive CD8 were CD45RO-negative and were positively selected for CCR7, with terminally differentiated effector memory CD45RA+ cells excluded. The study, taken as a whole, reports: Rarefaction gave evidence that sorted-subset sequencing remained incomplete despite large depth. Limited genetic and exposure-history diversity came from having few donors.

From germline, CDR1 is LNHDA and CDR2 SQIVND (reference sequence). The CDR3 sequence is 18 residues long. V gave up 3 bases and J gave up 4 bases, with 25 bases separating them. To note about this clone: No antigen is known for it.

An assay was performed, and its level was deep. Sequenced by immunoSEQ multiplex PCR; TCRdb stores in-frame clones only, minus some. Among millions of clones, about 93% were seen once, and the ten largest hold around 1.7%. This receptor was obtained from a young man in good health. Some clones in this sample may be carry-over from other donors' samples. The sample comprised naive CD8+ T cells from PBMCs. This rearrangement joins TRBV19 to TRBJ2-7, with D perhaps given as TRBD1 or TRBD2 (5 bases each). The chain's CDR3 is CASSMDLTSLRGSYEQYF. CDR3 DNA: TGTGCCAGTAGTATGGATCTTACGAGCCTGAGGGGTTCATACGAGCAGTACTTC.